Sequencing of this T cell receptor beta chain was carried out in a study of type 1 regulatory T cells. Study-level background: An in vitro protocol generated T-allo10, a Tr1-enriched, alloantigen-specific CD4 T cell product.

The CDR3 sequence is 14 residues long. V lost 6 bases and J lost 6; bases outside the gene matches: 9. Looked up from germline, CDR1 is SEHNR and CDR2 is FQNEAQ (reference sequence). MiXCR was run by TCRdb on the reads, yielding one entry per CDR3 protein. This table holds some 90,000 distinct CDR3 sequences, less than 40% found once. The rearrangement links TRBV7-9 to TRBJ2-7, with 9 nucleotides matching TRBD1. The sequencing input was CD4+ T cells, either the whole sample or a sorted fraction (not recorded which). The receptor comes from a human donor in good health. CDR3 sequence: CASSQRQTGGEQYF. In nucleotides, the CDR3 is TGTGCCAGCAGTCAAAGACAGACAGGGGGCGAGCAGTACTTC.